This TCR beta chain was identified during a study of cytomegalovirus exposure and HLA in healthy donors. Overall study findings and caveats: A later analysis found first-cohort TCR clusters tended to co-occur in the 120 validation repertoires.

Remarks on this clone: The antigen is undetermined.

Germline CDR1 is SGHVS and CDR2 is FQNEAQ. V shed 2 bases and J 4 bases; nucleotides not matched to a gene: 7. This CDR3 contains 16 residues. TCRdb's table, derived via immunoSEQ multiplex PCR, lists solely in-frame clones and lacks some. There are some 170,000 clones in the sample; 86% occur only once, and approximately 2.2% lies in the top ten. This sequence joins TRBV7-8 and TRBJ2-1; the match to TRBD2 covers 8 bases. The sample consisted of PBMCs. The receptor was isolated from a young woman in good health and CMV-seronegative. The CDR3 coding sequence is TGTGCCAGCAGCTTAAGGGAGGCGGGAGGATACAATGAGCAGTTCTTC. Translating it yields CASSLREAGGYNEQFF.